A single sample gave rise to the 27 T cell receptor beta chains below, sequenced in a study of blood T cell repertoires in COVID-19 (dated by TCRdb to about 2020). The protocol used for the library was the immunoSEQ multiplex PCR assay. TCRdb took over this immuneACCESS table, retaining in-frame rearrangements with V and J assigned. Such tables are incomplete; in checked studies, under half of the missing clones stem from an unresolved V gene, and the remainder is unexplained. This sample lists about 150,000 clones; around 91% were detected once. Around 15% of the sample is held by the ten biggest clonotypes. Sequencing used peripheral blood. These receptors originate from a middle-aged woman with acute or convalescent COVID-19.

This clone was seen more than once but under ten times. This chain links TRBV4-1 with TRBJ2-7, with 8 bases fitting TRBD1. The CDR3 spans 15 residues. Germline-derived CDR1 and CDR2 are MGHRA and YSYEKL. The ends lost 0 bases at V and 5 bases at J; junction bases unmatched: 6. The CDR3: CASSQDPADRDEQYF. CDR3 sequence (DNA): TGCGCCAGCAGCCAAGATCCCGCGGACAGGGACGAGCAGTACTTC.

The chain is built from TRBV5-1 and TRBJ2-5; maybe TRBD2 (7 bases). Trimming pared 0 bases from V and 1 base from J, leaving 10 bases between. This CDR3 is built from 15 residues. Germline CDR1 reads SGHRS; CDR2 reads YFSETQ. The CDR3 region has the DNA TGCGCCAGCAGCTTGGGGAGGGGGGGCCAAGAGACCCAGTACTTC. This gives the protein CASSLGRGGQETQYF.

The rearrangement links TRBV4-1 to TRBJ2-3, with 13 bases lining up with TRBD2. CDR3 length: 15 residues. Trimming at V came to 4 bases and at J to 4 bases, leaving 2 bases not matched to a gene. The germline V gene has CDR1 MGHRA and CDR2 YSYEKL. The CDR3 bases are TGCGCCAGCAGCCTTGGACTAGCGGGAGCAGATACGCAGTATTTT. This codes for CASSLGLAGADTQYF.

V is TRBV2 and J is TRBJ2-3; tentatively, D is TRBD2 (5 bases). The CDR3 has 15 residues. Trimming removed 3 bases from V and 5 bases from J, with 15 bases in between. Germline lookup yields CDR1 SNHLY and CDR2 FYNNEI. CDR3 amino acids: CASSDRGGSLDTQYF. The CDR3 DNA reads as TGTGCCAGCAGTGATCGGGGTGGGTCCCTAGATACGCAGTATTTT.

V and J are TRBV28 and TRBJ2-7, with 7 bases aligning to TRBD1. V dropped 2 bases and J dropped 2; count of bases not matched to a gene: 9. The CDR3 is 16 amino acids. Germline assignment: CDR1 MDHEN and CDR2 SYDVKM. In DNA, the CDR3 is TGTGCCAGCAGTTTAGCTTTTGGGACAGAAACCTACGAGCAGTACTTC. Its protein is CASSLAFGTETYEQYF. Supplemented by reference TRBV28 and TRBJ2-7, the full variable domain reads DVKVTQSSRYLVKRTGEKVFLECVQDMDHENMFWYRQDPGLGLRLIYFSYDVKMKEKGDIPEGYSVSREKKERFSLILESASTNQTSMYLCASSLAFGTETYEQYFGPGTRLTVT.

The V gene is TRBV19, the J gene TRBJ2-6; the D gene is possibly TRBD1 (5 bases). CDR3 length equals 14 residues. V lost 6 bases to trimming and J lost 3 bases, with 9 bases between them. Per the germline V gene, CDR1 is LNHDA and CDR2 is SQIVND (reference sequence). CDR3 protein: CASSQGYGANVLTF. The CDR3 bases are TGTGCCAGTAGCCAGGGTTATGGGGCCAACGTCCTGACTTTC.

This clone has a handful of counts. One junction end does not reproduce the germline sequence, and a read error may be involved. V is TRBV3-1 (or the pseudogene TRBV3-2) and J is TRBJ2-1; 12 bases match TRBD2. This CDR3 is built from 14 residues. CDR1 is LGHDT, CDR2 YNNKEL, per germline (reference sequence). Written as DNA, the CDR3 is TGTGCCAGCAGCCAAGGGACTAGCGGGATAGGTTGGGTCTTC. Protein product: CASSQGTSGIGWVF.

In its sample, this clone was seen a few times. The V and J genes are TRBV5-1 and TRBJ1-3; D remains unclear. This CDR3 has 14 residues. V was shortened by 0 bases and J by 4 bases, with 8 bases between the two germline ends. Germline CDR1 SGHRS, CDR2 YFSETQ. The CDR3 DNA reads TGCGCCAGCAGCTTGGCCGGGATGGGAAACACCATATATTTT. It encodes CASSLAGMGNTIYF.

The chain couples TRBV27 to TRBJ2-3; a weak D match, TRBD2 (5 bases). CDR1 MNHEY and CDR2 SMNVEV come from the germline V gene (reference sequence). Trimming left V 7 bases short and J 1 base short, with 18 bases between. The CDR3 has 16 residues. The CDR3 is CASKFSLLGGTDTQYF. DNA for the CDR3: TGTGCCAGCAAGTTTAGTCTCCTCGGGGGCACAGATACGCAGTATTTT.

This chain connects TRBV2 to TRBJ2-6, with TRBD1 matching over 8 bases. Germline trimming cut 10 bases from V and 2 bases from J; bases unmatched to any gene: 4. Germline values: CDR1 SNHLY, CDR2 FYNNEI. The CDR3 sequence is 14 residues long. The CDR3 region has the DNA TGTGCCAACAAACAGGGGGCTGGGGCCAACGTCCTGACTTTC. Amino acids: CANKQGAGANVLTF.

This sequence joins TRBV3-1 (or the pseudogene TRBV3-2) and TRBJ2-4; 7 nucleotides agree with TRBD1. The CDR3 contains 18 residues. V lost 4 bases, J lost 1 base, and 13 bases stayed unmatched. Germline V gene lookup returns CDR1 LGHDT and CDR2 YNNKEL (reference sequence). The CDR3 nucleotides read TGTGCCAGCAGCCCCAAATTGGGACAGTCCGGGGCCAAAAACATTCAGTACTTC. Amino acid sequence: CASSPKLGQSGAKNIQYF.

The chain carries TRBV6-5 and TRBJ2-1, with D maybe TRBD2 (7 bases). The germline gives CDR1 MNHEY, CDR2 SVGAGI. Trimming removed 5 bases from V and 6 bases from J, with 17 bases in between. The CDR3 covers 15 residues. The CDR3 region is CASSLTGGPSNEQFF. DNA for the CDR3: TGTGCCAGCAGTCTAACGGGGGGCCCTTCCAATGAGCAGTTCTTC.

The rearrangement links TRBV3-1 (or the pseudogene TRBV3-2) to TRBJ2-7; 9 bases agree with TRBD2. The CDR3 covers 16 residues. The V gene end was trimmed by 0 bases and the J gene end by 3 bases; junction bases not matched to a gene: 6. Germline-derived CDR1 and CDR2 are LGHDT and YNNKEL (reference sequence). CDR3 sequence reads: CASSQELTSGYYEQYF. The CDR3 DNA reads TGTGCCAGCAGCCAAGAACTCACTAGCGGGTACTACGAGCAGTACTTC.

V usage is TRBV4-1 and J usage is TRBJ2-2; TRBD1 matches at 9 bases. The CDR3 totals 20 residues. CDR1 and CDR2 from the germline V gene are MGHRA and YSYEKL. Trimming removed 3 bases from V and 3 bases from J; junction bases left unmatched: 17. CDR3 residues: CASSQKPTGTGNRYTGELFF. CDR3 in DNA: TGCGCCAGCAGCCAGAAACCCACCGGGACAGGGAATCGTTACACCGGGGAGCTGTTTTTT.

V gene TRBV19 combines with J gene TRBJ1-6; D is ambiguous. CDR1 and CDR2 (germline): LNHDA, SQIVND (reference sequence). V was pared by 4 bases and J by 7 bases, with 8 bases between. The CDR3 loop spans 13 amino acids. The CDR3 sequence is CASSTGVNSPLHF. CDR3 bases: TGTGCCAGTAGTACAGGCGTCAATTCACCCCTCCACTTT.

The chain uses TRBV10-3 and TRBJ1-5; TRBD1 is a possible D gene (5 bases). V dropped 7 bases and J dropped 3 bases, with 10 bases sitting between them. CDR1 and CDR2 (germline): ENHRY, SYGVKD. This CDR3 comprises 13 residues. CDR3 nucleotide sequence: TGTGCCATCACACAGGACACCAATCAGCCCCAGCATTTT. The encoded protein is CAITQDTNQPQHF.

This chain joins TRBV12-3 or TRBV12-4 and TRBJ1-2; no definite D call. This CDR3 contains 11 residues. The V end was cut by 3 bases, the J end by 7 bases, with 6 bases between. The DNA of the CDR3 is TGTGCCAGCAGTTTTCCGGTTGGCTACACCTTC. The encoded protein is CASSFPVGYTF.

The gene calls are TRBV7-9 and TRBJ2-5; D might be TRBD1 (6 bases). The CDR3 loop spans 14 amino acids. Germline V gene sequence: CDR1 SEHNR, CDR2 FQNEAQ (reference sequence). V shed 10 bases and J shed 0 bases, with 15 bases lying between them. For the CDR3, the DNA is TGTGCCATCCACTCCAGACAGGACCAAGAGACCCAGTACTTC. The encoded protein is CAIHSRQDQETQYF.

The chain recombines TRBV27 with TRBJ1-2; tentatively, D is TRBD1 (6 bases). V was clipped by 0 bases and J by 8 bases, with 13 bases between them. CDR1 is MNHEY and CDR2 is SMNVEV in the germline V gene (reference sequence). This CDR3 is built from 14 residues. Here the CDR3 DNA reads TGTGCCAGCAGTTTATCGAGGGGCCAGGGGGGCTACACCTTC. Protein product: CASSLSRGQGGYTF.

This clone has a handful of counts. The sample has other DNA sequences that encode this CDR3 too. This sequence joins TRBV3-1 (or the pseudogene TRBV3-2) and TRBJ1-1; D perhaps matches TRBD1 (6 bases). The CDR3 is made up of 12 amino acids. From germline, CDR1 is LGHDT and CDR2 YNNKEL (reference sequence). The V gene lost 4 bases and the J gene lost 4 bases, with 7 bases spanning the gap. The DNA of the CDR3 is TGTGCCAGCAGCCCGACAGGCACTGAAGCTTTCTTT. It is translated as CASSPTGTEAFF.

V gene TRBV18 combines with J gene TRBJ1-6, with TRBD1 identical over 7 bases. Germline-derived CDR1 and CDR2 are KGHSH and LQKENI. CDR3 length: 13 residues. The V and J ends lost 6 bases and 7 bases, in that order; junction bases with no gene match: 3. For the CDR3, the DNA is TGTGCCAGCTCTCTGGACAGGAATTCACCCCTCCACTTT. Protein product: CASSLDRNSPLHF. The whole variable domain, remainder taken from reference TRBV18 and TRBJ1-6, is NAGVMQNPRHLVRRRGQEARLRCSPMKGHSHVYWYRQLPEEGLKFMVYLQKENIIDESGMPKERFSAEFPKEGPSILRIQQVVRGDSAAYFCASSLDRNSPLHFGNGTRLTVT.

This sequence joins TRBV29-1 and TRBJ2-3; no definite D call. The CDR3 extends over 13 amino acids. Germline-derived CDR1 and CDR2 are SQVTM and ANQGSEA. With 4 bases removed from V and 2 bases from J, the gap between germline ends came to 10 bases. CDR3 sequence (DNA): TGCAGCGTTGCCACAGAAATCACAGATACGCAGTATTTT. Amino acid sequence: CSVATEITDTQYF.

The DNA of the CDR3 is TGTGCCAGCAGGCTTGGACAGTACACAGATACGCAGTATTTT. It translates to CASRLGQYTDTQYF. J is TRBJ2-3 and V is TRBV27; a possible D gene is TRBD1 (6 bases). The V end was cut by 6 bases, the J end by 2 bases, with 12 bases between. The germline V gene encodes CDR1 MNHEY and CDR2 SMNVEV (reference sequence). The CDR3 consists of 14 residues.

The chain employs TRBV14 and TRBJ1-1; no reliable D call. V gave up 0 bases and J gave up 4 bases, with 9 bases separating them. This CDR3 is built from 14 residues. Germline lookup yields CDR1 SGHDN and CDR2 FVKESK. CDR3 protein: CASSQEIYGTEAFF. CDR3 nucleotide sequence: TGTGCCAGCAGCCAAGAAATCTACGGCACTGAAGCTTTCTTT.

This clone was counted once. The gene calls are TRBV24-1 and TRBJ1-2; TRBD1 aligns across 7 bases. CDR3 size: 14 residues. With V trimmed by 1 base and J by 4 bases, 2 bases remained unmatched. Germline V gene sequence: CDR1 KGHDR, CDR2 SFDVKD. CDR3 nucleotides: TGTGCCACCAGTGATTTAGGGACAGCCTATGGCTACACCTTC. Translation: CATSDLGTAYGYTF.

The J gene is TRBJ1-4, the V gene TRBV13, with TRBD1 matching 7 bases. The V gene end was trimmed by 8 bases and the J gene end by 7 bases; junction bases not matched to a gene: 10. In germline, CDR1 is PRHDT, CDR2 FYEKMQ (reference sequence). The CDR3 spans 14 residues. CDR3 residues: CASRLQGSGEKLFF. The DNA for the CDR3 is TGTGCCAGCCGACTACAGGGGAGTGGTGAAAAACTGTTTTTT.

The V call is TRBV18, the J call TRBJ1-6; a possible D gene is TRBD1 (6 bases). In germline, CDR1 is KGHSH, CDR2 LQKENI. V was pared by 3 bases and J by 10 bases, with 16 bases between. This CDR3 has 15 residues. DNA of the CDR3: TGTGCCAGCTCACCTCAAGGGACAATCGGGTCACCCCTCCACTTT. As protein: CASSPQGTIGSPLHF.